The T cell receptor (beta chain) under discussion was sequenced for a study of cytomegalovirus exposure and HLA in healthy donors. Whole-study context: Early released data comprised 80 million to 100 million unique TCRs from HLA-typed donors. Study results and caveats: For TCR beta chains, V- and J-gene trimming was later linked to a missense DCLRE1C variant.

The PCR used 60 Vbeta and 13 Jbeta primers. Using immunoSEQ multiplex PCR, the repertoire was profiled, and TCRdb retains in-frame clones only, with some absent. The table records 150,000 to 170,000 clones, 70% to 80% of them present only once. On this clone: The antigen is not known.

Germline V CDR1 and CDR2: SGHTA, FQGNSA. The CDR3 is 14 residues long. Trimming removed 5 bases from V and 4 bases from J, with 14 bases in between. V gene TRBV7-2 combines with J gene TRBJ1-1; TRBD1 might be the D (6 bases). Sample: PBMCs. This TCR came from a man aged 25 to 45 in good health and CMV-seropositive. CDR3 DNA: TGTGCCAGCAGCACGCCTACAGGGAGCACTGAAGCTTTCTTT. Residues: CASSTPTGSTEAFF.